The 15 T cell receptor beta chains given below trace back to one sample, sequenced in a study of blood T cell repertoires in COVID-19. Sequencing used immunoSEQ multiplex PCR; TCRdb keeps in-frame clones, though not all of them. The data show 150,000 to 200,000 clones, with 85% to 90% seen just once and around 4% held by the top ten. Sequences were obtained from peripheral blood. These receptors all stem from a woman aged 70-85 years with acute or convalescent COVID-19.

This rearrangement joins TRBV5-8 to TRBJ2-7; maybe TRBD1 (6 bases). CDR3 length: 14 amino acids. The V gene's germline CDR1 is SGHTS and CDR2 YDEGEE. V was trimmed by 0 bases and J by 4 bases, leaving 11 bases between them. CDR3 nucleotide sequence: TGTGCCAGCAGCTTGGGGACAGCAAAATACGAGCAGTACTTC. Its translation is CASSLGTAKYEQYF. The full variable domain, its missing parts supplied by reference TRBV5-8 and TRBJ2-7, is EAGVTQSPTHLIKTRGQQATLRCSPISGHTSVYWYQQALGLGLQFLLWYDEGEERNRGNFPPRFSGRQFPNYSSELNVNALELEDSALYLCASSLGTAKYEQYFGPGTRLTVT.

This clone was detected only once. The V and J genes are TRBV29-1 and TRBJ2-2; D is perhaps TRBD1 (6 bases). CDR3 length equals 13 residues. V was pared by 8 bases and J by 7 bases, with 17 bases between. Germline values: CDR1 SQVTM, CDR2 ANQGSEA. CDR3 coding DNA: TGCAGCACCCAGACTCCGACAGGCGGGGAGCTGTTTTTT. Protein sequence: CSTQTPTGGELFF.

This rearrangement joins TRBV29-1 to TRBJ2-2, with 9 bases that match TRBD2. This CDR3 spans 15 amino acids. Germline trimming cut 6 bases from V and 3 bases from J; bases unmatched to any gene: 8. Germline values: CDR1 SQVTM, CDR2 ANQGSEA. CDR3 region: CSVSGGIGDTGELFF. CDR3 nucleotide sequence: TGCAGCGTCAGCGGGGGGATTGGCGACACCGGGGAGCTGTTTTTT.

This chain joins TRBV21-1 and TRBJ1-5; the DNA was not used to check the table's D call, TRBD1. TRBV21-1 counts as a pseudogene. There are 18 residues in the CDR3. The CDR3 reads CASSKEGGDRGSDQPQHF. DNA for the CDR3: TGTGCCAGCAGCAAAGAAGGGGGGGACAGGGGCTCGGATCAGCCCCAGCATTTT.

Concerning this clone itself: Other nucleotide sequences in the sample specify the same CDR3. The chain links TRBV6-5 to TRBJ2-1; no clear D gene. Germline values: CDR1 MNHEY, CDR2 SVGAGI. V lost 8 bases and J lost 0, with 8 bases in between. This CDR3 spans 13 amino acids. The CDR3 DNA sequence: TGTGCCAGCCGAGAGAGCTCCTACAATGAGCAGTTCTTC. Protein sequence: CASRESSYNEQFF.

In DNA, the CDR3 is TGTGCCAGCAGGAAACTAGCGGGAAATGAGCAGTTCTTC. Protein product: CASRKLAGNEQFF. The chain uses TRBV28 and TRBJ2-1, with 10 bases aligning to TRBD2. CDR1 and CDR2 (germline): MDHEN, SYDVKM. There are 13 residues in the CDR3. V lost 6 bases, J lost 7 bases, and 3 bases stayed unmatched.

The chain couples TRBV11-3 to TRBJ2-3; perhaps TRBD1 as D (6 bases). Per the germline V gene, CDR1 is SGHNT and CDR2 is YENEEA. V was trimmed by 3 bases and J by 3 bases, leaving 16 bases between them. The CDR3 is 16 amino acids. The CDR3 DNA is TGTGCCAGCAGCTTGGGACAACTGGGTAGAACAGATACGCAGTATTTT. Its protein product is CASSLGQLGRTDTQYF.

The chain joins TRBV15 to TRBJ1-5; D remains ambiguous. V was cut by 1 base and J by 5 bases, with 3 bases left in between. Germline CDR1 is LNHNV and CDR2 is YYDKDF (reference sequence). This CDR3 spans 12 amino acids. CDR3 region: CATSRVDQPQHF. The CDR3 DNA is TGTGCCACCAGCAGAGTAGATCAGCCCCAGCATTTT.

The chain carries TRBV6-6 and TRBJ1-1, with 9 nucleotides matching TRBD1. Per germline, CDR1 MNHNY and CDR2 SVGAGI (reference sequence). V shed 4 bases and J 5 bases; nucleotides not matched to a gene: 5. The CDR3 is made up of 14 amino acids. The CDR3 reads CASSFADRGTEAFF. The CDR3 DNA reads as TGTGCCAGCAGTTTCGCGGACAGGGGAACTGAAGCTTTCTTT.

V is TRBV30 and J is TRBJ2-3; TRBD2 agrees at 7 bases. Germline trimming cut 4 bases from V and 0 bases from J; bases unmatched to any gene: 4. The CDR3 covers 14 residues. Germline CDR1 GTSNPN, CDR2 SVGIG (reference sequence). The CDR3 protein is CAWNSGISTDTQYF. The DNA for the CDR3 is TGTGCCTGGAACAGCGGGATCAGCACAGATACGCAGTATTTT. The variable domain in full, completed from reference TRBV30 and TRBJ2-3, reads SQTIHQWPATLVQPVGSPLSLECTVEGTSNPNLYWYRQAAGRGLQLLFYSVGIGQISSEVPQNLSASRPQDRQFILSSKKLLLSDSGFYLCAWNSGISTDTQYFGPGTRLTVL.

V usage is TRBV6-5 and J usage is TRBJ1-6, with a weak D call TRBD1 (6 bases). V lost 7 bases and J 9 bases, leaving 13 bases between the germline ends. Germline V CDR1 and CDR2: MNHEY, SVGAGI. This CDR3 is built from 13 residues. The CDR3 here is CASTSRGGSPLHF. The DNA for the CDR3 is TGTGCCAGCACTTCCAGGGGCGGTTCACCCCTCCACTTT.

The rearrangement joins TRBV14 to TRBJ1-1, with 7 bases identical to TRBD1. Germline lookup yields CDR1 SGHDN and CDR2 FVKESK. Trimming removed 1 base from V and 0 bases from J; junction bases left unmatched: 5. This CDR3 is built from 16 residues. CDR3 sequence (DNA): TGTGCCAGCAGCCAAGTGGGGGGACAGATGAACACTGAAGCTTTCTTT. Protein product: CASSQVGGQMNTEAFF.

J is TRBJ2-2 and V is TRBV7-6; 10 bases are shared with TRBD2. The germline gives CDR1 SGHVS, CDR2 FNYEAQ. Trimming cost V 5 bases and J 5 bases; bases outside gene matches: 5. This CDR3 comprises 15 residues. CDR3 amino acids: CASSQLAGSTGELFF. The CDR3 region has the DNA TGTGCCAGCAGCCAACTAGCGGGGTCAACCGGGGAGCTGTTTTTT.

The chain has TRBV9 and TRBJ2-7; no reliable D call. Trimming took 0 bases from V and 0 from J, leaving 10 bases between them. The CDR3 is 15 amino acids. From germline, CDR1 is SGDLS and CDR2 YYNGEE. CDR3 sequence (DNA): TGTGCCAGCAGCGTAGGTGAGAGAAGCTCCTACGAGCAGTACTTC. This codes for CASSVGERSSYEQYF.

The chain uses TRBV5-1 and TRBJ2-3; 8 bases line up with TRBD1. Germline values: CDR1 SGHRS, CDR2 YFSETQ. CDR3 size: 15 residues. Trimming removed 3 bases from V and 2 bases from J; junction bases left unmatched: 5. This chain's CDR3 is CASSWTGFDTDTQYF. The CDR3, as DNA: TGCGCCAGCAGCTGGACAGGGTTTGACACAGATACGCAGTATTTT.